Shown below are 19 T cell receptor beta chains from a single sample sequenced in a study of tumor and adjacent non-tumor tissue in lung cancer. No cell sorting was done before RNA was extracted from the tissue. Distant lung tissue was collected more than 3 cm away from the tumor edge. Three rounds of nested PCR, following a modified ARM-PCR protocol, produced the TCRbeta library. TCRdb re-analysed the multiplex PCR reads in MiXCR, keeping a single row per CDR3 protein. The sample has tens of thousands of distinct CDR3 sequences, just over 75% seen once. What was sequenced was distant non-tumor lung tissue. The origin of the receptors is a man aged 65 to 85 with non-small cell lung cancer.

On this clonotype: The germline gene is not matched at one end of the junction; a read error may be the cause. The chain has TRBV6-5 and TRBJ2-6; 12 bases are a match to TRBD1. This CDR3 is built from 17 residues. From germline, CDR1 is MNHEY and CDR2 SVGAGI. DNA for the CDR3: TGTGCCAGCAGTTTCGGGACAGGGGGCTCTGGAGCCAACGTACTGACTTTC. As protein: CASSFGTGGSGANVLTF.

This chain links TRBV19 with TRBJ2-1, with a possible D match to TRBD1 (5 bases). Trimming shortened V by 6 bases and J by 1 base, and 13 bases separated the two germline ends. This CDR3 has 15 residues. Per germline, CDR1 LNHDA and CDR2 SQIVND (reference sequence). Here the CDR3 DNA reads TGTGCCAGTAGAATCAACAGGAATTCCTACAATGAGCAGTTCTTC. Protein: CASRINRNSYNEQFF.

Worth noting for this clonotype: Germline is not matched at one junction end, which may reflect a read error. CDR3 nucleotides: TGCGCCAGCAGCCAGGACCTGGGACGGTTGGGCACTGACGCTTTCTTT. Encoded protein: CASSQDLGRLGTDAFF. This rearrangement joins TRBV4-1 to TRBJ1-1; possibly TRBD1 for D (5 bases). The CDR3 is 16 residues long. Germline CDR1 reads MGHRA; CDR2 reads YSYEKL.

Concerning this clonotype itself: Since a much larger clone is just one base distant, this may be a read error. CDR3 DNA sequence: TGTGCCAGTCGGCGGGGGAGATCGCGGTATCGAGAGACCCAGTACTTC. It translates to CASRRGRSRYRETQYF. J is TRBJ2-5 and V is TRBV6-2 or TRBV6-3, with 7 bases matching TRBD2. This CDR3 is built from 16 residues. Per the germline V gene, CDR1 is MNHEY and CDR2 is SVGEGT. Losses at the gene ends were 9 bases for V and 4 bases for J; bases not matched to a gene: 17.

Worth noting for this clonotype: The junction and the germline gene differ at one end; a read error may be behind it. This CDR3 reads CAVSGTGNPYEQYF. The CDR3 DNA is TGTGCCGTCAGTGGTACAGGGAACCCCTACGAGCAGTACTTC. V is TRBV10-3 and J is TRBJ2-7, with D perhaps TRBD1 (6 bases). In germline, CDR1 is ENHRY, CDR2 SYGVKD. The CDR3 has 14 amino acids.

As regards this clonotype: Its ends do not fully match the called genes, so a read error is possible. This rearrangement joins TRBV10-3 to TRBJ1-6; 7 nucleotides align to TRBD1. This CDR3 has 14 amino acids. In germline, CDR1 is ENHRY, CDR2 SYGVKD. CDR3 nucleotide sequence: TGTACCATCAATAGACAGGGACCTAATTCACCTCTCCACTTT. This encodes CTINRQGPNSPLHF.

Regarding this clonotype: A read error may account for a junction end that differs from germline. The CDR3 reads CASSNRGSPHYF. For the CDR3, the DNA is TGTGCAAGCAGCAACAGGGGTTCACCCCACTACTTT. The chain joins TRBV7-9 to TRBJ1-6; the match to TRBD1 covers 7 bases. The CDR3 extends over 12 amino acids. Germline-derived CDR1 and CDR2 are SEHNR and FQNEAQ (reference sequence).

A remark on this clonotype: The junction and the germline gene differ at one end; a read error may be behind it. The gene calls are TRBV4-1 and TRBJ2-7; D might be TRBD1 (6 bases). The CDR3 spans 16 residues. The germline gives CDR1 MGHRA, CDR2 YSYEKL. CDR3 sequence (DNA): TGCGCCTGCAGCCGGACATCAGCGGTAGAGGGGGACGAGCAGTACTTC. Protein sequence: CACSRTSAVEGDEQYF.

This clonotype was detected many times. The gene calls are TRBV24-1 and TRBJ2-5; TRBD2 matches 12 bases. With V trimmed by 3 bases and J by 5 bases, 12 bases remained unmatched. The CDR3 totals 18 residues. CDR1 and CDR2 (germline): KGHDR, SFDVKD. In DNA, the CDR3 is TGTGCCACCAGTGATCCCGTTTCTAGCGGGGGGGCTACTGAGACCCAGTACTTC. This translates into CATSDPVSSGGATETQYF.

This clonotype was observed many times. The chain carries TRBV5-1 and TRBJ2-2; possibly TRBD2 for D (5 bases). Per germline, CDR1 SGHRS and CDR2 YFSETQ. This CDR3 spans 15 amino acids. V was clipped by 4 bases and J by 6 bases, with 16 bases between them. Written as DNA, the CDR3 is TGCGCCAGCAGCCCCCTCATCGGGCGGGCCGGGGAGCTGTTTTTT. Translated, it gives CASSPLIGRAGELFF.

Comments on this clonotype: The junction departs from germline at one end; a sequencing error may be responsible. The V and J genes are TRBV29-1 and TRBJ2-2; 10 positions agree with TRBD2. The CDR3 spans 14 residues. The germline V gene has CDR1 SQVTM and CDR2 ANQGSEA. CDR3: CSADVAGGTWELFF. The CDR3 region has the DNA TGCAGCGCTGATGTAGCGGGGGGCACCTGGGAGCTGTTTTTT.

This clonotype has only a few counts. This clone may be a read error of a much larger clone one base away. The chain uses TRBV6-1 and TRBJ2-7; 12 nucleotides agree with TRBD1. The CDR3 is made up of 15 amino acids. Trimming removed 7 bases from V and 7 bases from J; junction bases left unmatched: 11. CDR1 and CDR2 from the germline V gene are MNHNS and SASEGT. CDR3 DNA sequence: TGTGCCAGCATACAACCGGGACAGGGGGCGCGAGAGCAGTACTTC. As protein: CASIQPGQGAREQYF.

This clonotype is a singleton in its sample. Its ends do not fully match the called genes, so a read error is possible. The chain uses TRBV6-2 or TRBV6-3 and TRBJ2-2; D possibly corresponds to TRBD2 (5 bases). The CDR3 has 12 residues. Germline-derived CDR1 and CDR2 are MNHEY and SVGEGT. CDR3 nucleotides: TGTGCCGGCAGCACCAACACCGGGGAGCTGATTTTT. It yields the protein CAGSTNTGELIF.

About this clonotype: Just one base apart from a much larger clone, this may be a read error. The CDR3 loop is CASTPGTSTRGEQYF. The CDR3 nucleotides are TGTGCCAGCACCCCCGGGACTTCGACACGAGGCGAGCAGTACTTC. The chain employs TRBV11-3 and TRBJ2-7, with D perhaps TRBD2 (6 bases). The V end was cut by 7 bases, the J end by 6 bases, with 22 bases between. Germline V gene data show CDR1 as SGHNT and CDR2 as YENEEA. The CDR3 spans 15 residues. Full variable domain (rest looked up from reference TRBV11-3 and TRBJ2-7): EAGVVQSPRYKIIEKKQPVAFWCNPISGHNTLYWYLQNLGQGPELLIRYENEEAVDDSQLPKDRFSAERLKGVDSTLKIQPAELGDSAVYLCASTPGTSTRGEQYFGPGTRLTVT.

In this sample, this clonotype turned up many times. The genes are TRBV5-1 and TRBJ2-1; 7 bases are shared with TRBD1. Germline V gene lookup returns CDR1 SGHRS and CDR2 YFSETQ. The ends lost 0 bases at V and 1 base at J; junction bases unmatched: 4. This CDR3 is 16 amino acids long. The CDR3: CASSLVATGSYNEQFF. The CDR3 DNA follows: TGCGCCAGCAGCTTGGTTGCGACAGGGTCCTACAATGAGCAGTTCTTC.

Comments on this clonotype: Here the CDR3 omits its conserved ending phenylalanine or tryptophan, so a read error is the likely source. The chain combines TRBV6-2 or TRBV6-3 with TRBJ2-6; possibly TRBD2 for D (5 bases). This CDR3 is 12 amino acids long. Germline V CDR1 and CDR2: MNHEY, SVGEGT. As DNA, the CDR3 is TGTGCCAGCCACACCGGGGTCAACGTCCTGACTCTC. Translation: CASHTGVNVLTL.

A remark on this clonotype: Compared with germline, one end of the junction differs, possibly owing to a read error. This chain links TRBV6-6 with TRBJ2-7; possible D gene TRBD2, 5 bases. The CDR3 runs to 12 residues. Germline V CDR1 and CDR2: MNHNY, SVGAGI (reference sequence). DNA for the CDR3: TGTGTCAGCAGTTACGGAGCGGTCGAGGAGTACTTC. Protein sequence: CVSSYGAVEEYF.

About this clonotype: A junction end diverges from the germline sequence, so it may reflect a read error. The chain has TRBV12-3 or TRBV12-4 and TRBJ2-5; the D is unclear. This CDR3 comprises 15 residues. The CDR3 region has the DNA TGTGCCAGCAGCGGGCTACCTGGAGTGGTGGAGACCCAATACTTC. Its protein is CASSGLPGVVETQYF.

V gene TRBV6-5 combines with J gene TRBJ1-2; D remains ambiguous. CDR1 is MNHEY, CDR2 SVGAGI, per germline. The CDR3 spans 16 residues. Trimming shortened V by 1 base and J by 13 bases, and 25 bases separated the two germline ends. The CDR3 protein is CASSYLHRPANYDFTF. The CDR3 region has the DNA TGTGCCAGCAGTTACTTGCACAGACCCGCTAATTATGACTTCACCTTC.